This passage covers 17 T cell receptor beta chains from one sample sequenced in a study of identical twins. TCRdb processed the 5' RACE reads anew with MiXCR; each CDR3 protein has one entry. The sample records 1,800,000 or so distinct CDR3 sequences, around a third being singletons. Sequenced input: cord blood. The receptors were gathered from a newborn girl in good health.

This clonotype was recorded at least ten times. The genes are TRBV28 and TRBJ2-4; 7 nucleotides match TRBD1. V lost 6 bases and J lost 7; bases outside the gene matches: 9. The CDR3 consists of 14 residues. The V gene's germline CDR1 is MDHEN and CDR2 SYDVKM. This chain's CDR3 is CASSPTPDRNIQYF. In DNA form, the CDR3 reads TGTGCCAGCAGCCCGACCCCGGACAGGAACATTCAGTACTTC.

This clonotype was seen a few times. CDR3 nucleotide sequence: TGTGCCAGCAGTTCCCCCTTCGGGGGTTATGGCTACACCTTC. This gives the protein CASSSPFGGYGYTF. The V and J genes are TRBV28 and TRBJ1-2, with D possibly being TRBD1 (5 bases). The CDR3 runs 14 residues. V lost 4 bases to trimming and J lost 5 bases, with 14 bases between them. In germline, CDR1 is MDHEN, CDR2 SYDVKM.

This clonotype was observed a few times. A much more abundant neighbour one base away suggests this may be a read error. The chain combines TRBV6-2 or TRBV6-3 with TRBJ2-1, with 11 bases aligning to TRBD2. Per the germline V gene, CDR1 is MNHEY and CDR2 is SVGEGT. The CDR3 sequence is 14 residues long. The V and J ends lost 7 bases and 2 bases, in that order; junction bases with no gene match: 1. CDR3 loop: CASNSGRAYNEQFF. DNA of the CDR3: TGTGCCAGCAATAGCGGGAGGGCCTACAATGAGCAGTTCTTC.

This clonotype was observed a few times. This rearrangement joins TRBV20-1 to TRBJ2-2; no firm D call. CDR1 and CDR2 from the germline V gene are DFQATT and SNEGSKA (reference sequence). Trimming removed 0 bases at V and 4 bases at J, with 6 bases between. The length of the CDR3 is 13 residues. In nucleotides, the CDR3 is TGCAGTGCTAGAGAGGGCCTCACCGGGGAGCTGTTTTTT. Encoded protein: CSAREGLTGELFF.

This clonotype was found a few times. This chain uses TRBV6-1 with TRBJ1-2, with unresolved D. This CDR3 comprises 13 residues. Germline V gene data show CDR1 as MNHNS and CDR2 as SASEGT. V was trimmed by 1 base and J by 8 bases, leaving 11 bases between them. CDR3: CASSEGQVLGYTF. The CDR3 DNA reads as TGTGCCAGCAGTGAAGGGCAGGTCCTGGGCTACACCTTC.

The chain combines TRBV7-9 with TRBJ1-2; no firm D call. The CDR3 runs 14 residues. Per germline, CDR1 SEHNR and CDR2 FQNEAQ (reference sequence). The V end lost 2 bases, the J end lost 8 bases, and 15 bases lay between the germline ends. The CDR3 DNA reads as TGTGCCAGCAGCTTATCGGAGGGAAGCGGCGGCTACACCTTC. Its protein product is CASSLSEGSGGYTF.

Ten or more counts support this clonotype. The chain has TRBV28 and TRBJ2-4, with D unclear. Deletions cut 4 bases from V and 0 bases from J, with 10 bases between. Germline lookup yields CDR1 MDHEN and CDR2 SYDVKM. CDR3 length: 15 residues. The chain's CDR3 is CASSSFHLAKNIQYF. As DNA, the CDR3 is TGTGCCAGCAGTTCCTTCCATTTAGCCAAAAACATTCAGTACTTC.

This clonotype has more than one count but fewer than ten. This chain uses TRBV27 with TRBJ1-6; D is perhaps TRBD1 (5 bases). The germline CDR1 and CDR2 sequences are MNHEY and SMNVEV (reference sequence). V lost 2 bases, J lost 8 bases, and 22 bases lay in between. The CDR3 length is 18 residues. The CDR3 loop reads CASSLGLNGGDVDSPLHF. CDR3 DNA: TGTGCCAGCAGTTTAGGTCTTAACGGGGGAGATGTTGATTCACCCCTCCACTTT.

The chain is built from TRBV20-1 and TRBJ1-4, with D possibly being TRBD1 (5 bases). Trimming took 6 bases from V and 4 from J, leaving 15 bases between them. This CDR3 is built from 14 residues. Germline V gene data show CDR1 as DFQATT and CDR2 as SNEGSKA (reference sequence). The CDR3 is CSAPGPLFNEKLFF. In DNA form, the CDR3 reads TGCAGTGCGCCGGGACCGCTGTTTAATGAAAAACTGTTTTTT.

The rearrangement links TRBV27 to TRBJ2-7; D not certain. Germline V gene data show CDR1 as MNHEY and CDR2 as SMNVEV (reference sequence). With 0 bases removed from V and 3 bases from J, the gap between germline ends came to 15 bases. The CDR3 spans 16 residues. The DNA of the CDR3 is TGTGCCAGCAGTTTATCAATTAGCCCACCCTTCTACGAGCAGTACTTC. It codes for CASSLSISPPFYEQYF.

This clonotype was observed many times. The chain joins TRBV10-3 to TRBJ2-3, with a possible D match to TRBD2 (5 bases). This CDR3 is 16 amino acids long. Trimming shortened V by 2 bases and J by 4 bases, and 16 bases separated the two germline ends. Looked up from germline, CDR1 is ENHRY and CDR2 is SYGVKD. Written as DNA, the CDR3 is TGTGCCATCAGTGAGCCTTGGGCTAGCATGGCAGATACGCAGTATTTT. Amino acids: CAISEPWASMADTQYF.

The V gene is TRBV28, the J gene TRBJ1-2, with a weak D call TRBD1 (6 bases). The CDR3 has 16 residues. The ends were cut back, 7 bases at V and 4 bases at J, with 22 bases in the middle. Germline CDR1 and CDR2: MDHEN and SYDVKM. The CDR3 sequence: CASTLRWGRPPYGYTF. In nucleotides, the CDR3 is TGTGCCAGCACCCTAAGATGGGGGCGCCCCCCCTATGGCTACACCTTC.

This clonotype showed up just a few times. The V and J genes are TRBV10-3 and TRBJ2-4; unclear D gene. The J call is doubtful: the DNA matches TRBJ2-7 better. CDR1 ENHRY and CDR2 SYGVKD come from the germline V gene. This CDR3 is built from 14 residues. The CDR3 reads CAISDKHPTYEQYF. CDR3 coding DNA: TGTGCCATCAGTGACAAACACCCAACCTACGAGCAGTACTTC.

This clonotype was observed many times. The chain recombines TRBV7-2 with TRBJ2-3; 10 bases map to TRBD2. V lost 5 bases and J lost 3; bases outside the gene matches: 5. This CDR3 has 15 residues. Looked up from germline, CDR1 is SGHTA and CDR2 is FQGNSA. In nucleotides, the CDR3 is TGTGCCAGCAGCCCCCAGCGGGAGGGAACAGATACGCAGTATTTT. Protein: CASSPQREGTDTQYF.

The sample holds many counts of this clonotype. In nucleotides, the CDR3 is TGTGCCAGCAGCACCAGAACTAGGATCAATGAGCAGTTCTTC. Protein: CASSTRTRINEQFF. The chain recombines TRBV7-2 with TRBJ2-1; weak D call: TRBD2 (5 bases). CDR1 and CDR2 from the germline V gene are SGHTA and FQGNSA. CDR3 length: 14 amino acids. V lost 5 bases, J lost 6 bases, and 14 bases lay in between. Together with reference TRBV7-2 and TRBJ2-1, the CDR3 gives the full variable domain: GAGVSQSPSNKVTEKGKDVELRCDPISGHTALYWYRQSLGQGLEFLIYFQGNSAPDKSGLPSDRFSAERTGGSVSTLTIQRTQQEDSAVYLCASSTRTRINEQFFGPGTRLTVL.

This clonotype was seen only a few times. CDR3 DNA sequence: TGTGCCAGCAGGGGCGGGACAGGGGGCTATGACTATGGCTACACCTTC. It translates to CASRGGTGGYDYGYTF. This rearrangement joins TRBV7-9 to TRBJ1-2; 12 bases are a match to TRBD1. Germline V lookup: CDR1 SEHNR, CDR2 FQNEAQ (reference sequence). V gave up 6 bases and J gave up 3 bases; unmatched junction bases: 8. The CDR3 has 16 residues. Combining the CDR3 with reference TRBV7-9 and TRBJ1-2 gives the whole variable domain DTGVSQNPRHKITKRGQNVTFRCDPISEHNRLYWYRQTLGQGPEFLTYFQNEAQLEKSRLLSDRFSAERPKGSFSTLEIQRTEQGDSAMYLCASRGGTGGYDYGYTFGSGTRLTVV.

This clonotype occurred a few times. The chain is built from TRBV28 and TRBJ1-1; D remains ambiguous. Germline V CDR1 and CDR2: MDHEN, SYDVKM. This CDR3 is built from 15 residues. Trimming took off 2 bases at V and 2 bases at J, with 12 bases between the two ends. This chain's CDR3 is CASSLIGSLNTEAFF. The CDR3 bases are TGTGCCAGCAGTTTAATTGGCAGCCTTAACACTGAAGCTTTCTTT. The full variable domain, its missing parts supplied by reference TRBV28 and TRBJ1-1, is DVKVTQSSRYLVKRTGEKVFLECVQDMDHENMFWYRQDPGLGLRLIYFSYDVKMKEKGDIPEGYSVSREKKERFSLILESASTNQTSMYLCASSLIGSLNTEAFFGQGTRLTVV.